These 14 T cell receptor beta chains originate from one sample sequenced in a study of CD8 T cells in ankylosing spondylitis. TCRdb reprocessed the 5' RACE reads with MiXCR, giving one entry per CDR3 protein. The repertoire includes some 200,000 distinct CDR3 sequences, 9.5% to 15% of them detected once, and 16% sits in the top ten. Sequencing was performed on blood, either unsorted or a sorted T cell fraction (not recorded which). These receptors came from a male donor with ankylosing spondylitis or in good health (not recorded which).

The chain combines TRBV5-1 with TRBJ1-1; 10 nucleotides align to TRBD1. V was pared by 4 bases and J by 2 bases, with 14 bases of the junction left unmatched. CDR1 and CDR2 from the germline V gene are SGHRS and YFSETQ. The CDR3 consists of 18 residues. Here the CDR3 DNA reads TGCGCCAGCAGCGCCCCTGGGGGGACAGGGGATGTAAACACTGAAGCTTTCTTT. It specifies CASSAPGGTGDVNTEAFF.

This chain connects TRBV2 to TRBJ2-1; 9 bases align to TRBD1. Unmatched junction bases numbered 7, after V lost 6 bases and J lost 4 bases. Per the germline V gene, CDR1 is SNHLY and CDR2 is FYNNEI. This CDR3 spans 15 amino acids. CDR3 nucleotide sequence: TGTGCCAGCAGGGCCGGGACAGGGAAATACAATGAGCAGTTCTTC. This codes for CASRAGTGKYNEQFF.

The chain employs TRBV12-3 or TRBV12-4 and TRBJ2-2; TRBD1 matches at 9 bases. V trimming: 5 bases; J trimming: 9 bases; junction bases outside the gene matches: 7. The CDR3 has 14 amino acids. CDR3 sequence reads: CASSGPGQGRELFF. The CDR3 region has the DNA TGTGCCAGCAGTGGTCCGGGACAGGGCCGGGAGCTGTTTTTT.

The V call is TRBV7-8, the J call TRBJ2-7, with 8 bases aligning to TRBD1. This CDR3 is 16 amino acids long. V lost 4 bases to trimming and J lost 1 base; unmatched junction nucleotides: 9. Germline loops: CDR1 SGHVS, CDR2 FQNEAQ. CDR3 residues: CASSSSSGTGSYEQYF. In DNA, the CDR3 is TGTGCCAGCAGCTCCTCCTCCGGGACAGGATCCTACGAGCAGTACTTC.

The CDR3 here is CSVGRLGGPRKTQYF. The CDR3 DNA reads as TGCAGCGTCGGGCGCTTGGGGGGGCCGAGGAAGACCCAGTACTTC. The gene calls are TRBV29-1 and TRBJ2-5; D is possibly TRBD2 (7 bases). From germline, CDR1 is SQVTM and CDR2 ANQGSEA. V was shortened by 6 bases and J by 6 bases, with 23 bases between the two germline ends. The CDR3 is 15 residues long.

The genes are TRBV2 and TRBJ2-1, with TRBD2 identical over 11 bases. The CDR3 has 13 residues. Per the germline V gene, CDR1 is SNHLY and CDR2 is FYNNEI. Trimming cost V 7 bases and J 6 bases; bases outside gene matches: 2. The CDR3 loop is CASMTSGVNEQFF. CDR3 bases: TGTGCCAGCATGACTAGCGGGGTCAATGAGCAGTTCTTC.

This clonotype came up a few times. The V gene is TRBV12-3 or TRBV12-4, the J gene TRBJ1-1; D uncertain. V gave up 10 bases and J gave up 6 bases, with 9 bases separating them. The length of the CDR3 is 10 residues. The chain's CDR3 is CAIGSSEAFF. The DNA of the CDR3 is TGTGCCATCGGGTCGTCTGAAGCTTTCTTT.

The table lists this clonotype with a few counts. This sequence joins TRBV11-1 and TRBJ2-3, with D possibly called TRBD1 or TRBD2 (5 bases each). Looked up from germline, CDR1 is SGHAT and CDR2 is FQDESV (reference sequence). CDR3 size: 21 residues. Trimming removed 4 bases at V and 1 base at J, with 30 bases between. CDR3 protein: CASSSPGPEGTLPPGTDTQYF. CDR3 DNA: TGTGCCAGCAGCTCCCCGGGCCCTGAGGGGACCTTACCTCCAGGCACAGATACGCAGTATTTT.

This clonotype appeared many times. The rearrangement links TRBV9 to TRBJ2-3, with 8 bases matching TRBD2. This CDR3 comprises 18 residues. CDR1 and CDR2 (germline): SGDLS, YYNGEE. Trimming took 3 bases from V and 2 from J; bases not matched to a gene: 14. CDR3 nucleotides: TGTGCCAGCAGCGACTCAAAAAGACTAGCGAAATCCACAGATACGCAGTATTTT. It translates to CASSDSKRLAKSTDTQYF.

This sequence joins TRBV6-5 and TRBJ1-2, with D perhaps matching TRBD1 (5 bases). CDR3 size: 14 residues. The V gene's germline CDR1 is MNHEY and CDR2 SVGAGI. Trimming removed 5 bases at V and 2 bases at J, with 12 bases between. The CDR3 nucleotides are TGTGCCAGCAGTCTACGGACACCCAACTATGGCTACACCTTC. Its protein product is CASSLRTPNYGYTF.

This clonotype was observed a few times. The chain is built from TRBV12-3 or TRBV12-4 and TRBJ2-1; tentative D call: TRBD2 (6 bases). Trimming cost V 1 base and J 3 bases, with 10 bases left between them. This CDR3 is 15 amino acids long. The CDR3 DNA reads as TGTGCCAGCAGTTTAGGCGGGACGAACTACAATGAGCAGTTCTTC. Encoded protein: CASSLGGTNYNEQFF.

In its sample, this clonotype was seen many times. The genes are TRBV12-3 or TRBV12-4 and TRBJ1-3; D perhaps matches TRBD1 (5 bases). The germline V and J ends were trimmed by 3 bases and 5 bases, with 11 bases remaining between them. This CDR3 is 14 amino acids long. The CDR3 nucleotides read TGTGCCAGCAGTTTGGGGGATCTGAGAAACACCATATATTTT. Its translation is CASSLGDLRNTIYF.

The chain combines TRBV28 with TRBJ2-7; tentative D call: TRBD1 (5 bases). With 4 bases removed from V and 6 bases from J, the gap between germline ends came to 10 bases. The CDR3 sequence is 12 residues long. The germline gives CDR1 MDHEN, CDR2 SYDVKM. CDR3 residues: CASSYQGPEQYF. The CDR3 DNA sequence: TGTGCCAGCAGTTATCAGGGTCCCGAGCAGTACTTC.

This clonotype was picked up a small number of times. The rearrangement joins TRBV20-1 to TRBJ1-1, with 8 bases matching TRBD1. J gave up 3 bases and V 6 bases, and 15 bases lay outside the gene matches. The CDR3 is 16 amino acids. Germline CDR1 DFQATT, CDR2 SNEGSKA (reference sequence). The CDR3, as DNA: TGCAGTGCAAGGGGTTTAACAGGGGGAGGGTACACTGAAGCTTTCTTT. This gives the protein CSARGLTGGGYTEAFF.